Listed here are 14 T cell receptor beta chains from one sample, sequenced in a study of human T cells and chemical hapten exposure. MiXCR, run by TCRdb on the RACE reads, gives a single entry per CDR3 protein. The sample shows about 120,000 distinct CDR3 sequences, approximately 15% of them seen only once. Time point reported: patch test 1, 2 weeks after DPC sensitization. Treatment: therapeutic diphenylcyclopropenone sensitization with weekly scalp DPC. Sample: whole blood, taken in connection with sensitization to the hapten diphenylcyclopropenone (DPC). These receptors were obtained from a man between 18 and 35 years old with alopecia areata. Some clones in this sample may be carry-over from other donors' samples.

This clonotype has a handful of counts. V gene TRBV11-2 combines with J gene TRBJ2-7; 9 nucleotides line up with TRBD1. CDR1 is SGHAT, CDR2 FQNNGV, per germline. Trimming took 5 bases from V and 3 from J; bases not matched to a gene: 5. The CDR3 spans 14 residues. The chain's CDR3 is CASSPWDRDYEQYF. The CDR3 DNA sequence: TGTGCCAGCAGCCCCTGGGACAGGGACTACGAGCAGTACTTC.

This sequence joins TRBV2 and TRBJ1-2, with D perhaps matching TRBD1 (6 bases). Germline CDR1 is SNHLY and CDR2 is FYNNEI. V gave up 2 bases and J gave up 7 bases, with 14 bases separating them. The CDR3 sequence is 14 residues long. The CDR3 DNA reads as TGTGCCAGCAGTGAACAGGGGTATGAGAGTGGCTACACCTTC. This gives the protein CASSEQGYESGYTF.

This clonotype was seen more than once but under ten times. The chain uses TRBV7-3 and TRBJ2-1; TRBD2 agrees at 12 bases. The CDR3 covers 18 residues. Looked up from germline, CDR1 is SGHTA and CDR2 is FQGTGA. The V segment lost 3 bases and the J segment 0 bases; nucleotides outside the gene matches: 6. The CDR3 reads CASSLTSGGLSSYNEQFF. The DNA for the CDR3 is TGTGCCAGCAGCTTGACTAGCGGGGGCCTGAGCTCCTACAATGAGCAGTTCTTC.

The gene calls are TRBV11-2 and TRBJ2-6, with 8 nucleotides matching TRBD1. Unmatched junction bases numbered 11, after V lost 3 bases and J lost 4 bases. CDR3 length: 18 residues. Germline CDR1 SGHAT, CDR2 FQNNGV. CDR3 DNA: TGTGCCAGCAGCTTTATGGACAGGGACTTCGCCGGGGCCAACGTCCTGACTTTC. Translating it yields CASSFMDRDFAGANVLTF. Full variable domain (missing parts from reference TRBV11-2 and TRBJ2-6): EAGVAQSPRYKIIEKRQSVAFWCNPISGHATLYWYQQILGQGPKLLIQFQNNGVVDDSQLPKDRFSAERLKGVDSTLKIQPAKLEDSAVYLCASSFMDRDFAGANVLTFGAGSRLTVL.

This rearrangement joins TRBV10-3 to TRBJ1-2; perhaps TRBD1 as D (5 bases). Germline V gene lookup returns CDR1 ENHRY and CDR2 SYGVKD. The CDR3 sequence is 15 residues long. Trimming stripped 6 bases from V and 4 bases from J, with 18 bases between. CDR3 protein: CAISRDGGLIYGYTF. The CDR3 bases are TGTGCCATCAGCCGGGACGGCGGACTCATCTATGGCTACACCTTC.

The sample holds a few counts of this clonotype. V is TRBV5-1 and J is TRBJ2-3; the D is unclear. The CDR3 has 14 amino acids. Germline V gene data show CDR1 as SGHRS and CDR2 as YFSETQ. Trimming removed 4 bases from V and 1 base from J, with 10 bases in between. The DNA for the CDR3 is TGCGCCAGCAGCATGGCCGGGCGCACAGATACGCAGTATTTT. Translation gives CASSMAGRTDTQYF.

This clonotype was counted many times. The rearrangement links TRBV12-3 or TRBV12-4 to TRBJ1-1; no firm D call. V dropped 5 bases and J dropped 1 base, with 2 bases sitting between them. The CDR3 spans 11 residues. As DNA, the CDR3 is TGTGCCAGCAGTGCGAACACTGAAGCTTTCTTT. It specifies CASSANTEAFF.

This clonotype was counted a few times. The chain joins TRBV9 to TRBJ1-1; D not resolved. The germline V gene has CDR1 SGDLS and CDR2 YYNGEE. V lost 0 bases and J lost 0, with 12 bases in between. This CDR3 spans 16 amino acids. The CDR3 nucleotides read TGTGCCAGCAGCGTAGACCCGACAAGGATGAACACTGAAGCTTTCTTT. It translates to CASSVDPTRMNTEAFF.

Only a few counts were recorded for this clonotype. V usage is TRBV7-6 and J usage is TRBJ1-1; D is undetermined. The CDR3 runs 15 residues. Deletions cut 2 bases from V and 1 base from J, with 11 bases between. Germline assignment: CDR1 SGHVS and CDR2 FNYEAQ. CDR3 DNA sequence: TGTGCCAGCAGCTTATTTCGGCAGCAGAACACTGAAGCTTTCTTT. Translating it yields CASSLFRQQNTEAFF.

The V call is TRBV20-1, the J call TRBJ1-1; no firm D call. Germline V gene data show CDR1 as DFQATT and CDR2 as SNEGSKA (reference sequence). Trimming stripped 5 bases from V and 6 bases from J, with 22 bases between. The CDR3 has 15 amino acids. Here the CDR3 DNA reads TGCAGTGCTCCCATGCCCGGCGCCTGGTCACCTGAAGCTTTCTTT. This sequence encodes CSAPMPGAWSPEAFF.

V is TRBV15 and J is TRBJ2-6, with D perhaps given as TRBD1 or TRBD2 (6 bases each). This CDR3 is 14 amino acids long. The ends were cut back, 1 base at V and 6 bases at J, with 7 bases in the middle. Germline-derived CDR1 and CDR2 are LNHNV and YYDKDF (reference sequence). In DNA form, the CDR3 reads TGTGCCACCAGCAGAGGGGGGGCGGCCAACGTCCTGACTTTC. Translated, it gives CATSRGGAANVLTF. Combining the CDR3 with reference TRBV15 and TRBJ2-6 gives the whole variable domain DAMVIQNPRYQVTQFGKPVTLSCSQTLNHNVMYWYQQKSSQAPKLLFHYYDKDFNNEADTPDNFQSRRPNTSFCFLDIRSPGLGDTAMYLCATSRGGAANVLTFGAGSRLTVL.

The gene calls are TRBV6-2 or TRBV6-3 and TRBJ1-1; D ambiguous. Germline V gene data show CDR1 as MNHEY and CDR2 as SVGEGT. V gave up 4 bases and J gave up 4 bases, with 13 bases separating them. CDR3 size: 14 residues. CDR3 protein: CASSLIRAATEAFF. CDR3 nucleotides: TGTGCCAGCAGTTTAATCCGAGCCGCCACTGAAGCTTTCTTT.

This clonotype has just a few counts. The CDR3 loop is CSVVRGEDQPQHF. CDR3 nucleotides: TGCAGCGTTGTTAGGGGGGAGGATCAGCCCCAGCATTTT. V and J are TRBV29-1 and TRBJ1-5; TRBD1 might be the D (6 bases). CDR3 length: 13 residues. The V gene's germline CDR1 is SQVTM and CDR2 ANQGSEA. V was clipped by 4 bases and J by 5 bases, with 12 bases between them.

This clonotype was counted many times. The V gene is TRBV7-3, the J gene TRBJ1-1; 7 bases match TRBD1. This CDR3 region has 15 residues. Germline V lookup: CDR1 SGHTA, CDR2 FQGTGA. V gave up 1 base and J gave up 7 bases; unmatched junction bases: 9. This CDR3 reads CASSLMPRDSSEAFF. In DNA form, the CDR3 reads TGTGCCAGCAGCTTAATGCCCCGGGACAGCAGTGAAGCTTTCTTT. Full variable domain (missing parts from reference TRBV7-3 and TRBJ1-1): GAGVSQTPSNKVTEKGKYVELRCDPISGHTALYWYRQSLGQGPEFLIYFQGTGAADDSGLPNDRFFAVRPEGSVSTLKIQRTERGDSAVYLCASSLMPRDSSEAFFGQGTRLTVV.